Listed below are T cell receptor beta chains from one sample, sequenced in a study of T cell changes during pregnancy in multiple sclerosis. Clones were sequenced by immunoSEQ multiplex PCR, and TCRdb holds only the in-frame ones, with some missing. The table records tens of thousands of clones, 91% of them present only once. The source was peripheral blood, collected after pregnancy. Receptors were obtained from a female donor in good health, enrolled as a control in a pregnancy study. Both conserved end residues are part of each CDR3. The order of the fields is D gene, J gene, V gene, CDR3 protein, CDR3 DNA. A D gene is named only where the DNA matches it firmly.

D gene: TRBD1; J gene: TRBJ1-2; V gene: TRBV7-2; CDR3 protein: CASSQDRGRSYTF; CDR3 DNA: TGTGCCAGCAGTCAGGACAGGGGCCGGAGCTACACCTTC
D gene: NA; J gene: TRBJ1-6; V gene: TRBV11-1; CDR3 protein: CASSPRAGLGSPLHF; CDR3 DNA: TGTGCCAGCAGCCCCCGGGCAGGGCTGGGATCACCCCTCCACTTT
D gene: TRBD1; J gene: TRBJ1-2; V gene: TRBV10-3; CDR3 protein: CAISPRTGEGYTF; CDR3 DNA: TGTGCCATCAGTCCCCGGACAGGGGAGGGCTACACCTTC
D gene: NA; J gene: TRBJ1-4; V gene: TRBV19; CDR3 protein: CASGAYVEKLFF; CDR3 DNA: TGTGCCTCAGGGGCTTACGTCGAAAAACTGTTTTTT
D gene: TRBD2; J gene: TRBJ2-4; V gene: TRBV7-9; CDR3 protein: CASSPGLASLDIQYF; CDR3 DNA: TGTGCCAGCAGCCCAGGACTAGCCAGTCTAGACATTCAGTACTTC
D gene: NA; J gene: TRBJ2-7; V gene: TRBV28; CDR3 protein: CATRRLTGPLYEQYF; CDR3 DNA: TGTGCCACCCGTAGACTCACAGGGCCCCTCTACGAGCAGTACTTC
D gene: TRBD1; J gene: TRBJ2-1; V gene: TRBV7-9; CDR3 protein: CASSWGQGASEQFF; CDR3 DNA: TGTGCCAGCAGCTGGGGACAGGGGGCCAGTGAGCAGTTCTTC
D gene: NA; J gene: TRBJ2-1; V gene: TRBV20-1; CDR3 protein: CSARGSVEQFF; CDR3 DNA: TGCAGTGCTAGAGGTAGCGTAGAGCAGTTCTTC
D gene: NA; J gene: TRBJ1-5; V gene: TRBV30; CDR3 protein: CAWSLGGASNQPQHF; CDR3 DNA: TGTGCCTGGAGTCTTGGGGGCGCGAGCAATCAGCCCCAGCATTTT
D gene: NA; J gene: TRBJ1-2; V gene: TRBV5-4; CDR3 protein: CASSLAGTNYGYTF; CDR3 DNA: TGTGCCAGCAGCTTGGCCGGTACTAACTATGGCTACACCTTC
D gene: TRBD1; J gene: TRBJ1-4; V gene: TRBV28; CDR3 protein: CASRLGTVWGKLFF; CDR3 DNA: TGTGCCAGCAGACTTGGGACAGTCTGGGGAAAACTGTTTTTT